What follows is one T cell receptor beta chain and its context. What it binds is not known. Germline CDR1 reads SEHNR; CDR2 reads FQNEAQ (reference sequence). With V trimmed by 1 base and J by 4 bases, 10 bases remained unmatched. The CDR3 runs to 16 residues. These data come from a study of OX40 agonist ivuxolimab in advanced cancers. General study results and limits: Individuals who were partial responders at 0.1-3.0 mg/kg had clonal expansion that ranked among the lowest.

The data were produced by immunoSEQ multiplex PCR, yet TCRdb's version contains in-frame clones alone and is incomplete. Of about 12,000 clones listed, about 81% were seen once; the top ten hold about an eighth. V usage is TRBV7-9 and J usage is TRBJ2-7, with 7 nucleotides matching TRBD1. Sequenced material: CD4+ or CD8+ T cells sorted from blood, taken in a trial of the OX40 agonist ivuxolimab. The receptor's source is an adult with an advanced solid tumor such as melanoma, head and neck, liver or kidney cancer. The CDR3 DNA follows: TGTGCCAGCAGCTTAGGTCGAGGACAGGCACCTTACGAGCAGTACTTC. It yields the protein CASSLGRGQAPYEQYF.